This T cell receptor beta chain stems from a study of identical twins. This CDR3 contains 18 residues. Germline CDR1 is SGHVS and CDR2 is FQNEAQ. V was clipped by 4 bases and J by 4 bases; unmatched bases: 11. In TCRdb, the 5' RACE reads were re-called with MiXCR into one record per CDR3 protein. The sample includes some 790,000 distinct CDR3 sequences, 15% to 20% of them seen just once. This same sample was also taken into another study, of T cells expressing NK-cell markers. As that study records: Sequencing covered eight donors, seven HCMV-seropositive and one seronegative. A few donors' CD3+CD56-NKG2C+ cells were dominated by the same clonotypes.

The chain recombines TRBV7-8 with TRBJ2-5, with 14 bases matching TRBD2. Sequenced sample: PBMCs. The sequence derives from a woman aged 18-29 years in good health. The CDR3 sequence: CASSSRLAGGQGGETQYF. The CDR3 DNA reads as TGTGCCAGCAGCTCCAGACTAGCGGGGGGGCAAGGAGGAGAGACCCAGTACTTC.